The 26 T cell receptor beta chains reported below all come from one sample, sequenced in a study of CXCR3-negative and CXCR3-positive naive CD8 T cells. Study results and limitations: CXCR3-positive naive cells had more hydrophobic TRB CDR3s than CXCR3-negative naive cells.

Preparation of TRB cDNA libraries relied on 5' RACE carrying UMI labels. After re-calling the 5' RACE reads, TCRdb lists one entry per CDR3 protein, DNA absent. The table gives about 140,000 distinct CDR3 sequences; the top ten clones make up 0.41% of it. Their specific antigens are unknown. What was sequenced was naive CXCR3+ CD8+ T cells from blood. Subset here: CD45RO-CCR7+CD27+CD95- naive CD8+ T cells expressing CXCR3 (TNR3+). The receptors derive from a human donor in good health. Some clones in this sample may be carry-over from other donors' samples.

The V call is TRBV5-1, the J call TRBJ2-1. From germline, CDR1 is SGHRS and CDR2 YFSETQ. This CDR3 is built from 14 residues. CDR3 region: CASSGGSSYNEQFF.

The rearrangement joins TRBV7-9 to TRBJ2-1; TCRdb proposes TRBD2, but this gene call is untestable without DNA. The CDR3 runs to 16 residues. The V gene's germline CDR1 is SEHNR and CDR2 FQNEAQ (reference sequence). CDR3 loop: CASNRDSGSSYNEQFF.

This rearrangement joins TRBV28 to TRBJ2-7; as DNA is missing, the TRBD1 call by TCRdb cannot be tested. The germline V gene has CDR1 MDHEN and CDR2 SYDVKM. This CDR3 spans 15 amino acids. CDR3 amino acids: CASSLTGTSAGEQYF.

The CDR3 spells CSASETSGWFGNEQFF. This chain connects TRBV20-1 to TRBJ2-1; TCRdb's assignment of TRBD2 cannot be checked, as there is no DNA. The germline V gene encodes CDR1 DFQATT and CDR2 SNEGSKA (reference sequence). This CDR3 comprises 16 residues.

The chain uses TRBV4-1 and TRBJ2-7; the D call from TCRdb, TRBD1, cannot be confirmed without DNA. The CDR3 spans 13 residues. CDR1 and CDR2 (germline): MGHRA, YSYEKL. Here the CDR3 reads CASSLIQGHEQYF.

The chain is built from TRBV11-3 and TRBJ1-1; with no DNA, the TCRdb D assignment of TRBD1 cannot be verified. The CDR3 has 13 residues. Germline CDR1 reads SGHNT; CDR2 reads YENEEA. This CDR3 is CASSRGKGTEAFF.

This chain uses TRBV10-3 with TRBJ2-7; the D call from TCRdb, TRBD1, cannot be confirmed without DNA. The CDR3 contains 14 residues. The germline V gene encodes CDR1 ENHRY and CDR2 SYGVKD. The chain's CDR3 is CAISPEGDGAEQYF.

This chain joins TRBV7-9 and TRBJ2-3; TCRdb calls TRBD1, which cannot be checked without DNA. Germline V gene data show CDR1 as SEHNR and CDR2 as FQNEAQ (reference sequence). The CDR3 has 15 residues. The CDR3 sequence: CASSSLADSSNTQYF.

The CDR3 spells CASTGQGAQPQHF. The gene calls are TRBV12-3 or TRBV12-4 and TRBJ1-5; the TRBD1 assignment by TCRdb is unverifiable without DNA. The CDR3 runs to 13 residues.

V usage is TRBV13 and J usage is TRBJ1-6; no DNA is available, so the TRBD1 call from TCRdb remains unchecked. Germline V gives CDR1 PRHDT, CDR2 FYEKMQ (reference sequence). The CDR3 contains 15 residues. CDR3 protein: CASSLRGLVDSPLHF.

V and J are TRBV29-1 and TRBJ2-1. CDR1 SQVTM and CDR2 ANQGSEA come from the germline V gene. The CDR3 length is 11 residues. This chain's CDR3 is CSVDSYNEQFF.

The chain uses TRBV20-1 and TRBJ1-6. CDR1 is DFQATT and CDR2 is SNEGSKA in the germline V gene (reference sequence). This CDR3 is 14 amino acids long. This chain's CDR3 is CSASNGQENSPLHF.

The chain couples TRBV7-6 to TRBJ1-2; with no DNA, the TCRdb D assignment of TRBD1 cannot be verified. The CDR3 runs to 18 residues. Germline CDR1 and CDR2: SGHVS and FNYEAQ. This CDR3 reads CASPAGRDRALGNYGYTF.

The V call is TRBV2, the J call TRBJ2-5; the TRBD1 assignment by TCRdb is unverifiable without DNA. Looked up from germline, CDR1 is SNHLY and CDR2 is FYNNEI. The CDR3 has 15 amino acids. CDR3 loop: CASSESGGYQETQYF.

The V call is TRBV7-2, the J call TRBJ2-1; TCRdb indicates TRBD2, and absent DNA this call remains unverified. The CDR3 covers 15 residues. Germline V lookup: CDR1 SGHTA, CDR2 FQGNSA. The CDR3 loop reads CASSLGDSHGNEQFF.

The V call is TRBV7-2, the J call TRBJ2-1. The germline gives CDR1 SGHTA, CDR2 FQGNSA. There are 14 residues in the CDR3. The chain's CDR3 is CASSLLLHHNEQFF.

This chain connects TRBV19 to TRBJ2-5. Germline V gene lookup returns CDR1 LNHDA and CDR2 SQIVND (reference sequence). This CDR3 contains 15 residues. CDR3 in amino acids: CASSIIWTAKETQYF.

The chain carries TRBV7-9 and TRBJ1-1; TCRdb's D call, TRBD1, is unchecked because there is no DNA. In germline, CDR1 is SEHNR, CDR2 FQNEAQ (reference sequence). The length of the CDR3 is 14 residues. The CDR3 is CASSLGDTSYLAFF.

The rearrangement links TRBV29-1 to TRBJ2-7; TCRdb selects TRBD2, and the lack of DNA leaves this call unchecked. Germline lookup yields CDR1 SQVTM and CDR2 ANQGSEA. The CDR3 runs 14 residues. The CDR3 loop is CSVEGVAGAYEQYF.

The chain has TRBV29-1 and TRBJ2-1; TCRdb gives TRBD2 as the D gene, but with no DNA this cannot be confirmed. This CDR3 has 11 amino acids. Germline assignment: CDR1 SQVTM and CDR2 ANQGSEA. The CDR3 protein is CSVWAGNEQFF.

The rearrangement uses TRBV3-1 and TRBJ1-1; the TRBD1 assignment by TCRdb is unverifiable without DNA. CDR3 length: 18 amino acids. CDR1 and CDR2 from the germline V gene are LGHDT and YNNKEL (reference sequence). The chain's CDR3 is CASSPRLRDRGVGTEAFF.

J is TRBJ1-3 and V is TRBV28; TCRdb's D call, TRBD1, is unchecked because there is no DNA. CDR1 is MDHEN and CDR2 is SYDVKM in the germline V gene. CDR3 length: 15 amino acids. This chain's CDR3 is CASSLTGRSGNTIYF.

The rearrangement links TRBV6-2 or TRBV6-3 to TRBJ2-7; TCRdb designates TRBD1, a call that cannot be tested without DNA. There are 12 residues in the CDR3. Germline V lookup: CDR1 MNHEY, CDR2 SVGEGT. This CDR3 reads CATLTGNYEQYF.

This chain joins TRBV11-2 and TRBJ1-3; TCRdb's D gene call, TRBD1, goes unchecked for lack of DNA. The length of the CDR3 is 14 residues. Germline loops: CDR1 SGHAT, CDR2 FQNNGV. CDR3 loop: CASSLVTGINTIYF. Combining the CDR3 with reference TRBV11-2 and TRBJ1-3 gives the whole variable domain EAGVAQSPRYKIIEKRQSVAFWCNPISGHATLYWYQQILGQGPKLLIQFQNNGVVDDSQLPKDRFSAERLKGVDSTLKIQPAKLEDSAVYLCASSLVTGINTIYFGEGSWLTVV.

The chain is built from TRBV15 and TRBJ1-2; TCRdb designates TRBD1, a call that cannot be tested without DNA. This CDR3 region has 17 residues. Germline CDR1 reads LNHNV; CDR2 reads YYDKDF (reference sequence). The CDR3: CATSRILRDLGVDGYTF.

This chain uses TRBV7-3 with TRBJ2-1; TCRdb names TRBD1, which stays unverified in the absence of DNA. This CDR3 is 13 amino acids long. The germline V gene encodes CDR1 SGHTA and CDR2 FQGTGA. The CDR3 loop is CASSWDPYNEQFF.